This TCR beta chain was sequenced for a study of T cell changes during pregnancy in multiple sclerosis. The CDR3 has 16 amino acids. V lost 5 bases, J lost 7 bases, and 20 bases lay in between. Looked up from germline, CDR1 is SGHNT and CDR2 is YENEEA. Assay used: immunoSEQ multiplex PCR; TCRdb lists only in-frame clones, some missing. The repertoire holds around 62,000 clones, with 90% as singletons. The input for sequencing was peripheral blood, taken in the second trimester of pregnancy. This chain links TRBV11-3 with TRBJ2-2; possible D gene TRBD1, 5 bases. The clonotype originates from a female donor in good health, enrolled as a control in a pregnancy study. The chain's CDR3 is CASSQYQGGIGGELFF. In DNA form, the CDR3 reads TGTGCCAGCAGCCAGTACCAGGGCGGTATTGGCGGGGAGCTGTTTTTT.